The entry that follows covers one T cell receptor (beta chain) sequence. A read error may account for a junction end that differs from germline. The sample originates from a study of blood T cell repertoires in COVID-19. Study-wide context: The analysed material was cDNA or gDNA that came from T cells, B-cell-depleted T cells, or PBMCs.

Per germline, CDR1 SSHAT and CDR2 FNYEAQ (reference sequence). The CDR3 extends over 14 amino acids. Assay: immunoSEQ multiplex PCR; the TCRdb copy retains only in-frame clones and omits some. The table shows 120,000 to 150,000 clones, with 85% to 90% occurring only once. The chain links TRBV7-7 to TRBJ1-5; unclear D gene. The specimen sequenced was peripheral blood. This TCR was sampled from a man between 18 and 29 years old with COVID-19, enrolled during active disease. The CDR3 loop is CASSFSHLNQPQHF. CDR3 bases: TGTGCTAGCAGCTTCTCACACCTCAATCAGCCCCAGCATTTT.